This TCR beta chain stems from a study of T cell responses to AZD1222 COVID-19 vaccine. The CDR3 length is 14 residues. CDR1 MNHEY and CDR2 SMNVEV come from the germline V gene (reference sequence). V gave up 2 bases and J gave up 1 base, with 9 bases separating them. The data were produced by immunoSEQ multiplex PCR, yet TCRdb's version contains in-frame clones alone and is incomplete. Among around 140,000 clones listed, approximately 89% were seen once. The source of this sequence is an adult who received the AZD1222 COVID-19 vaccine. This chain links TRBV27 with TRBJ2-7, with D tentatively TRBD1 (6 bases). Sequenced here: peripheral blood, sampled 28 days after the second AZD1222 dose. The CDR3 loop is CASSLQGTSYEQYF. The DNA of the CDR3 is TGTGCCAGCAGTTTACAGGGGACGTCCTACGAGCAGTACTTC.